The clone carrying this TCR beta chain was recorded a few times. Its specificity is unknown. The table came from immunoSEQ multiplex PCR; TCRdb's copy has only in-frame clones and leaves some out. This sample has some 38,000 clones, with about 75% found just once. The source of the sample is a study of a mutant IDH1 vaccine in newly diagnosed glioma. J gave up 1 base and V 6 bases, and 6 bases lay outside the gene matches. The CDR3 covers 14 residues. Germline CDR1 and CDR2: MNHEY and SMNVEV (reference sequence). Time point indicated: week 47, end of study. Vaccination comprised doses that each held 300 ug of mutant IDH1 20-mer peptide, plus topical imiquimod.

Material: PBMCs, obtained from a glioma patient whose treatment included an IDH1 peptide vaccine. J is TRBJ2-7 and V is TRBV27; 7 nucleotides match TRBD2. This TCR was sampled from a man aged 35-49 years with glioma. This chain's CDR3 is CASRFGGSSYEQYF. The DNA of the CDR3 is TGTGCCAGCAGATTCGGGGGGTCGTCCTACGAGCAGTACTTC.